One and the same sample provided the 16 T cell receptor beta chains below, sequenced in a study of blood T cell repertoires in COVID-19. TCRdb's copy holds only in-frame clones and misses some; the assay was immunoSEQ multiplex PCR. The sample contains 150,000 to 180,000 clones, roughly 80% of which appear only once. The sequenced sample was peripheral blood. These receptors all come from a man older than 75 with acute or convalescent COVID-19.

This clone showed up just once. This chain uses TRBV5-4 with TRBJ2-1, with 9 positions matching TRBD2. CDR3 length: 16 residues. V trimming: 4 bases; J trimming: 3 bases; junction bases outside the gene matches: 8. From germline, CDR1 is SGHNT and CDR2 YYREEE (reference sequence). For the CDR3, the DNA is TGTGCCAGCAGCCGGCAAGGGCGGGGGGGCTACAATGAGCAGTTCTTC. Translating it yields CASSRQGRGGYNEQFF.

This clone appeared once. The CDR3 coding sequence is TGTGCCAGCAGCTTGGGGGCGCGTGAAAAACTGTTTTTT. It codes for CASSLGAREKLFF. This chain connects TRBV3-1 (or the pseudogene TRBV3-2) to TRBJ1-4; the D gene is possibly TRBD1 (6 bases). Trimming cost V 5 bases and J 7 bases, with 11 bases left between them. In germline, CDR1 is LGHDT, CDR2 YNNKEL (reference sequence). The CDR3 runs 13 residues.

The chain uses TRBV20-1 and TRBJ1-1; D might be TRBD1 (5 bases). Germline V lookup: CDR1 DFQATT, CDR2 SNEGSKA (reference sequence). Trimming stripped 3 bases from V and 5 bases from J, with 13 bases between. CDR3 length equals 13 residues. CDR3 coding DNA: TGCAGTGCTAGTAAGCCGGGGGGGACTGAAGCTTTCTTT. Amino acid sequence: CSASKPGGTEAFF.

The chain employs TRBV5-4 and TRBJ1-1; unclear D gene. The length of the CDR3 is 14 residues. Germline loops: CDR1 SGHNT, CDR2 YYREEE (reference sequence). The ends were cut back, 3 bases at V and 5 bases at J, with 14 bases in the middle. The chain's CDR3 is CASSSDGRGTEAFF. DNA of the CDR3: TGTGCCAGCAGCTCCGACGGCAGAGGGACTGAAGCTTTCTTT.

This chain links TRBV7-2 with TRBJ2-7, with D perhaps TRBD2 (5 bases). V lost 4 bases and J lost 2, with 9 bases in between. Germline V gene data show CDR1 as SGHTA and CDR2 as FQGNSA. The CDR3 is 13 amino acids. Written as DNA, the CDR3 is TGTGCCAGCAGCTCTTCCGGGGCCTACGAGCAGTACGTC. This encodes CASSSSGAYEQYV.

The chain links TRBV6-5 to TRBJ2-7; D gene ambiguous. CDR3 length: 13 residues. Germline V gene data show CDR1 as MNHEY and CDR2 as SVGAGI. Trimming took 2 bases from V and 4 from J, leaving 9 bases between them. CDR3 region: CASSYIQNYEQYV. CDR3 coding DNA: TGTGCCAGCAGTTACATACAGAATTACGAGCAGTACGTC.

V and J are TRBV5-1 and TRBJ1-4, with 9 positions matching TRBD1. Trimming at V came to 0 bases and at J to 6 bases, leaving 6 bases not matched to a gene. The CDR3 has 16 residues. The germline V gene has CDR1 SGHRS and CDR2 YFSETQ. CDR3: CASSLGPGQGDEKLFF. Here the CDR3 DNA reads TGCGCCAGCAGCTTGGGCCCGGGACAGGGCGATGAAAAACTGTTTTTT.

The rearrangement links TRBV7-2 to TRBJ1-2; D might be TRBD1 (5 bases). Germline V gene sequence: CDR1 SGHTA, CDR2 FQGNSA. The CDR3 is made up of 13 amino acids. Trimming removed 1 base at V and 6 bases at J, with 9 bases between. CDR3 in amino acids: CASSLVGEDGYTF. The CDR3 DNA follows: TGTGCCAGCAGCTTAGTGGGGGAGGATGGCTACACCTTC.

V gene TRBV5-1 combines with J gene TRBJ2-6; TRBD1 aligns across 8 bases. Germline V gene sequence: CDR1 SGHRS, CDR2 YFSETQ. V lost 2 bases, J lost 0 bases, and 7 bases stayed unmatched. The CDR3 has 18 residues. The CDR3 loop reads CASSFSTGVSSGANVLTF. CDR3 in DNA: TGCGCCAGCAGCTTTTCGACAGGGGTAAGCTCTGGGGCCAACGTCCTGACTTTC.

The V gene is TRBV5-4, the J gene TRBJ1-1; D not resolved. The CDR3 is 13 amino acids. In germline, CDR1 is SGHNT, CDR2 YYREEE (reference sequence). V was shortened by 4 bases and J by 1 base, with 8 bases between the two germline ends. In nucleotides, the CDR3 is TGTGCCAGCAGCCCCGACACGAACACTGAAGCTTTCTTT. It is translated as CASSPDTNTEAFF.

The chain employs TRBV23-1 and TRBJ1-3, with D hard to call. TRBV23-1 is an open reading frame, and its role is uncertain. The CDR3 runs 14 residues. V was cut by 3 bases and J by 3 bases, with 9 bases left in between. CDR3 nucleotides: TGCGCCAGCAGTCAGGGCAGGTTTGGAAACACCATATATTTT. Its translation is CASSQGRFGNTIYF.

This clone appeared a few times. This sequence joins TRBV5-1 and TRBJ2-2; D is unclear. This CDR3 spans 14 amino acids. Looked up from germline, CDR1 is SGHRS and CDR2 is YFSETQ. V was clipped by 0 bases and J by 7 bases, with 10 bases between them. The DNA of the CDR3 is TGCGCCAGCAGCTTGGCTTTGGGCCTCGGGGAGCTGTTTTTT. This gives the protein CASSLALGLGELFF.

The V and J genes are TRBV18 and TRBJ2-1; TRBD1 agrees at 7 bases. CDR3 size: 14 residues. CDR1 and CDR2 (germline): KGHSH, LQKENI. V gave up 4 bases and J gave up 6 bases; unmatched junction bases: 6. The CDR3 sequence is CASSLDRLPNEQFF. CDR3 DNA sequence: TGTGCCAGCTCACTGGACAGGCTACCCAATGAGCAGTTCTTC.

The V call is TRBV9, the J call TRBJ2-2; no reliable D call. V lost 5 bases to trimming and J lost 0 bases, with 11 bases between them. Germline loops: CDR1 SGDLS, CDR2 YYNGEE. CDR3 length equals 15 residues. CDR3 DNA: TGTGCCAGCAGACCCGGAGTTACGAACACCGGGGAGCTGTTTTTT. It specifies CASRPGVTNTGELFF.

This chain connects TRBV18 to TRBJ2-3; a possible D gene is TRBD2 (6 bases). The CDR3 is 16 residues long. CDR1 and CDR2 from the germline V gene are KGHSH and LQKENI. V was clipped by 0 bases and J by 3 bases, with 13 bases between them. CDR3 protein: CASSPPGRAGTDTQYF. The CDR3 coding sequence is TGTGCCAGCTCACCACCCGGCAGGGCGGGGACAGATACGCAGTATTTT.

CDR3 amino acids: CASSWTWGAGELFF. In DNA form, the CDR3 reads TGCGCCAGCAGCTGGACTTGGGGTGCCGGGGAGCTGTTTTTT. V usage is TRBV5-1 and J usage is TRBJ2-2; D possibly corresponds to TRBD2 (5 bases). The CDR3 runs 14 residues. Per germline, CDR1 SGHRS and CDR2 YFSETQ. V was cut by 3 bases and J by 6 bases, with 12 bases left in between.